This T cell receptor beta chain was documented in a study of shared T cell receptors in the human thymus. The repertoire was sequenced with immunoSEQ multiplex PCR; TCRdb's copy has only in-frame clones and lacks some. The data contain more than 550,000 clones, 75% to 90% of them singletons. The CDR3 loop spans 12 amino acids. With 4 bases removed from V and 6 bases from J, the gap between germline ends came to 9 bases. Germline V lookup: CDR1 LGHNA, CDR2 YSLEER. These data were also reused for a study on human thymus T cells.

This sequence joins TRBV4-3 and TRBJ1-2; no definite D call. This receptor was identified in a girl younger than two with a congenital heart defect. Sample: thymocytes. CDR3 protein: CASSRGFNGYTF. CDR3 nucleotide sequence: TGCGCCAGCAGCCGAGGATTCAATGGCTACACCTTC.